Each of the 3 T cell receptor beta chains below was sequenced from the same sample in a study of blood T cell repertoires in COVID-19. Generated by immunoSEQ multiplex PCR, the TCRdb table keeps only in-frame clones and is missing some. This table has tens of thousands of clones, approximately 86% appearing once. The specimen sequenced was peripheral blood. These receptors were collected from a woman aged 45 to 65 with active or convalescent COVID-19.

The chain joins TRBV3-1 (or the pseudogene TRBV3-2) to TRBJ2-7; D remains ambiguous. The CDR3 extends over 15 amino acids. Germline CDR1 LGHDT, CDR2 YNNKEL (reference sequence). The V and J ends lost 1 base and 3 bases respectively, with 13 bases between them. The CDR3 nucleotides read TGTGCCAGCAGCCAAGTTCCAGGCTCCAACTACGAGCAGTACTTC. This translates into CASSQVPGSNYEQYF.

This clone appeared once. CDR3 coding DNA: TGCGCCAGCAGCCCCCAATTCCTCACTTTGTCATCCTACGAGCAGTACTTC. It is translated as CASSPQFLTLSSYEQYF. The chain has TRBV4-1 and TRBJ2-7, with D unclear. The CDR3 runs to 17 residues. Trimming cost V 4 bases and J 1 base, with 20 bases left between them. Germline loops: CDR1 MGHRA, CDR2 YSYEKL.

The gene calls are TRBV15 and TRBJ2-2; D is ambiguous. The length of the CDR3 is 13 residues. Germline-derived CDR1 and CDR2 are LNHNV and YYDKDF (reference sequence). V was trimmed by 5 bases and J by 7 bases, leaving 11 bases between them. DNA of the CDR3: TGTGCCACCAGCCCCTTCCCTATCGGGGAGCTGTTTTTT. Protein: CATSPFPIGELFF.